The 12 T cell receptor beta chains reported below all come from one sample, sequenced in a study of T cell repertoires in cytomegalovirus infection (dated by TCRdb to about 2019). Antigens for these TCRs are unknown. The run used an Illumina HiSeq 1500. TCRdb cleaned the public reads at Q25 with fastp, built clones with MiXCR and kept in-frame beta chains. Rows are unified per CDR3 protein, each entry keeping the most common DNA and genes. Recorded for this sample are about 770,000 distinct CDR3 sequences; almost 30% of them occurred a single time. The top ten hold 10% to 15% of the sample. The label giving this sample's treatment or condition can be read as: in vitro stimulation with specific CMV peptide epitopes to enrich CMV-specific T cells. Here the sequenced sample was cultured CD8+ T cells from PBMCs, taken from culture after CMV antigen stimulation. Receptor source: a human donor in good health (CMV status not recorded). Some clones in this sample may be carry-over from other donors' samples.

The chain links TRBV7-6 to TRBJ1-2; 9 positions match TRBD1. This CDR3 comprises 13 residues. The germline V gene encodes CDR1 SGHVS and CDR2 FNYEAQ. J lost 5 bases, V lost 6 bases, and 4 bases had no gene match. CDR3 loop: CASSTGGGYGYTF. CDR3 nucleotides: TGTGCCAGCAGTACAGGGGGCGGGTATGGCTACACCTTC.

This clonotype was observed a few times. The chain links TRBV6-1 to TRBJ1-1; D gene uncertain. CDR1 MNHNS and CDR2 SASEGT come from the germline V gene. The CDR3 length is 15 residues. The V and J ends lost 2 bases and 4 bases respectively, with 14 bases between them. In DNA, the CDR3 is TGTGCCAGCAGTGAAAGGTGGAGGGAGGGCACTGAAGCTTTCTTT. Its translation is CASSERWREGTEAFF.

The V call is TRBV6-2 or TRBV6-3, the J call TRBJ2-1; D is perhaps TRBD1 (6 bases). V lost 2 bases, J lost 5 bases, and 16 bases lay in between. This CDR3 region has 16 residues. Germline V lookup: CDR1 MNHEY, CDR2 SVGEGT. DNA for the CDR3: TGTGCCAGCAGTTACAGGAGGCAGGGGCCAAACAATGAGCAGTTCTTC. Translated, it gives CASSYRRQGPNNEQFF.

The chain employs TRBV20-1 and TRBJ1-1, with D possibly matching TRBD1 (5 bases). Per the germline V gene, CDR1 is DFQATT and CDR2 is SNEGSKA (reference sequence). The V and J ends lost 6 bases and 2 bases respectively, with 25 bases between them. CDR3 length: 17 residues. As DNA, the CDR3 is TGCAGTGCCCAAAACCTCATGGTTCGGGACGTTAACACTGAAGCTTTCTTT. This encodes CSAQNLMVRDVNTEAFF.

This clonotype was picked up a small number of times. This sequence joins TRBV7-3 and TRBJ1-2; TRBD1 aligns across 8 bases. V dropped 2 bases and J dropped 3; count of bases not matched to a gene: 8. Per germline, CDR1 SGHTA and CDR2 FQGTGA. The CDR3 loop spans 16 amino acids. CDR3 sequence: CASSLPWSGGDYGYTF. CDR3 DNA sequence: TGTGCCAGCAGCTTACCTTGGTCAGGGGGCGACTATGGCTACACCTTC. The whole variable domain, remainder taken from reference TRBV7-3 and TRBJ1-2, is GAGVSQTPSNKVTEKGKYVELRCDPISGHTALYWYRQSLGQGPEFLIYFQGTGAADDSGLPNDRFFAVRPEGSVSTLKIQRTERGDSAVYLCASSLPWSGGDYGYTFGSGTRLTVV.

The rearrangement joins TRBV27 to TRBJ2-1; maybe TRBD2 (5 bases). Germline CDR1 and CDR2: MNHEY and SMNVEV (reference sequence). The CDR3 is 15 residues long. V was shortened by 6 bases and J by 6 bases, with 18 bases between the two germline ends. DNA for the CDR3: TGTGCCAGCAGCCCTGACTATGCGAGGATCAATGAGCAGTTCTTC. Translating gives CASSPDYARINEQFF.

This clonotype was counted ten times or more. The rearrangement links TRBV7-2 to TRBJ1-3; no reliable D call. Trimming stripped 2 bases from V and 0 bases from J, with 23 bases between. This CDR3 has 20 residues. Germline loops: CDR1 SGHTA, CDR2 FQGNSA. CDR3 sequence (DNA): TGTGCCAGCAGCTTATATACGCCCGGGAACACACTCCTCTCTGGAAACACCATATATTTT. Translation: CASSLYTPGNTLLSGNTIYF.

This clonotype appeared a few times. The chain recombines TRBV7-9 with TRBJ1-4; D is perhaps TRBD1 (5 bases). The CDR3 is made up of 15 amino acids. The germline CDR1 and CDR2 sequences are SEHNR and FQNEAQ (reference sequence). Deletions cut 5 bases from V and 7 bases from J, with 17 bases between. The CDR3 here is CASSPGRGGAEKLFF. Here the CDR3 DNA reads TGTGCCAGCAGCCCTGGTCGGGGAGGGGCTGAAAAACTGTTTTTT. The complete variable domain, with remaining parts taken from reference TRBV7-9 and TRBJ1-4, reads DTGVSQNPRHKITKRGQNVTFRCDPISEHNRLYWYRQTLGQGPEFLTYFQNEAQLEKSRLLSDRFSAERPKGSFSTLEIQRTEQGDSAMYLCASSPGRGGAEKLFFGSGTQLSVL.

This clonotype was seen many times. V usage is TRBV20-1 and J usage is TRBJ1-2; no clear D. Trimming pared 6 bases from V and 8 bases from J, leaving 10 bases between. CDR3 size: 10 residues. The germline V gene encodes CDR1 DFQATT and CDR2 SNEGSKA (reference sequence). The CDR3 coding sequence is TGCAGTGCCCCCCGGGAGGGCTACACCTTC. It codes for CSAPREGYTF.

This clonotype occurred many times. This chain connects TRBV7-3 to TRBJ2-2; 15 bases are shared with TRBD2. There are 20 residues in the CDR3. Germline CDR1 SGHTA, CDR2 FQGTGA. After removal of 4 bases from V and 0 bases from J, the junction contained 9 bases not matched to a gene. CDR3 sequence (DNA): TGTGCCAGCAGCTGGGGACTAGCGGGGGGCCAAACTTCGAACACCGGGGAGCTGTTTTTT. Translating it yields CASSWGLAGGQTSNTGELFF.

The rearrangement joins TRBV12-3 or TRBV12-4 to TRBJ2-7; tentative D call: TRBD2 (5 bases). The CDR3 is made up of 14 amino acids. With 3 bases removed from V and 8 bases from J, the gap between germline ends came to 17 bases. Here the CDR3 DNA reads TGTGCCAGCAGTTTGGCCGGGAAAGTCTTGCAGCAGTACTTC. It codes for CASSLAGKVLQQYF.

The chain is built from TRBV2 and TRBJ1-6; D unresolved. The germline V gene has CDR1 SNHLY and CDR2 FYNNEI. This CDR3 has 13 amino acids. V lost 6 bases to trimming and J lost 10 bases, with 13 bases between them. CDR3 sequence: CASRAGAGSPLHF. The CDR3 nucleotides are TGTGCCAGCAGGGCGGGAGCGGGATCACCCCTCCACTTT. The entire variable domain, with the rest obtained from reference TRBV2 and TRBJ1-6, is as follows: EPEVTQTPSHQVTQMGQEVILRCVPISNHLYFYWYRQILGQKVEFLVSFYNNEISEKSEIFDDQFSVERPDGSNFTLKIRSTKLEDSAMYFCASRAGAGSPLHFGNGTRLTVT.